Below are 10 T cell receptor beta chains sequenced from a single sample in a study of blood T cell repertoires in COVID-19 (dated by TCRdb to 2018 to 2021). Preparation of the library involved the immunoSEQ multiplex PCR assay. Sourced from immuneACCESS, this table was stored by TCRdb with only in-frame sequences that have V and J called. A share of the clones is absent; for the studies checked, an unresolved V gene accounts for under half, and the remainder has no known explanation. This sample comprises around 190,000 clones, 65% to 85% of them detected only once. Roughly 3.2% of the sample lies in the top ten. Sequenced input: PBMCs or T cells enriched from blood (not recorded which). All receptors come from a woman in her 30s who had been exposed to COVID-19.

The chain couples TRBV20-1 to TRBJ2-5; perhaps TRBD2 as D (5 bases). Germline CDR1 and CDR2: DFQATT and SNEGSKA (reference sequence). Trimming shortened V by 3 bases and J by 1 base, and 15 bases separated the two germline ends. There are 15 residues in the CDR3. The CDR3 here is CSASSGTHLQETQYF. Written as DNA, the CDR3 is TGCAGTGCTAGTTCGGGAACGCATCTCCAAGAGACCCAGTACTTC.

The J gene is TRBJ2-5, the V gene TRBV3-1 (or the pseudogene TRBV3-2); 7 positions match TRBD1. Trimming removed 5 bases from V and 2 bases from J; junction bases left unmatched: 11. This CDR3 has 16 amino acids. Germline V gene data show CDR1 as LGHDT and CDR2 as YNNKEL (reference sequence). DNA for the CDR3: TGTGCCAGCAGCTTCCTTGGGACAGCGAGACAAGAGACCCAGTACTTC. Protein: CASSFLGTARQETQYF.

The chain combines TRBV5-4 with TRBJ2-7; maybe TRBD2 (6 bases). Germline V lookup: CDR1 SGHNT, CDR2 YYREEE (reference sequence). CDR3 length: 14 residues. Trimming pared 0 bases from V and 5 bases from J, leaving 12 bases between. CDR3 DNA sequence: TGTGCCAGCAGCTTGGTACGGACTACGCACGAGCAGTACTTC. Its translation is CASSLVRTTHEQYF.

V gene TRBV6-1 combines with J gene TRBJ1-3; no clear D. CDR1 and CDR2 (germline): MNHNS, SASEGT. This CDR3 comprises 14 residues. V dropped 0 bases and J dropped 16 bases, with 19 bases sitting between them. In nucleotides, the CDR3 is TGTGCCAGCAGTGAAGCGCGGGCAGAAACTAGGTCGTATTTT. Protein: CASSEARAETRSYF.

V is TRBV6-5 and J is TRBJ2-7; 9 nucleotides match TRBD1. Germline V gene lookup returns CDR1 MNHEY and CDR2 SVGAGI. This CDR3 spans 14 amino acids. V dropped 4 bases and J dropped 5; count of bases not matched to a gene: 6. In DNA, the CDR3 is TGTGCCAGCAGTTTGCCCGGGACAGGGAACGAGCAGTACTTC. Its translation is CASSLPGTGNEQYF.

The rearrangement links TRBV10-1 to TRBJ2-7; 7 bases align to TRBD1. There are 13 residues in the CDR3. Germline V gene lookup returns CDR1 WNHNN and CDR2 SYGVQD (reference sequence). Trimming at V came to 7 bases and at J to 3 bases, leaving 6 bases not matched to a gene. Here the CDR3 reads CASNRDRGYEQYF. In DNA form, the CDR3 reads TGCGCCAGCAACCGGGACAGAGGCTACGAGCAGTACTTC.

The chain joins TRBV30 to TRBJ1-5; perhaps TRBD1 as D (6 bases). CDR1 is GTSNPN, CDR2 SVGIG, per germline (reference sequence). The CDR3 covers 13 residues. V lost 1 base and J 4 bases, leaving 8 bases between the germline ends. The DNA of the CDR3 is TGTGCCTGGAGTGGACAGGAGAATCAGCCCCAGCATTTT. Its translation: CAWSGQENQPQHF.

This clone has a single count. In nucleotides, the CDR3 is TGTGCCAGCAGTGAAGGCGGGGGGCAGGAAGGCGGGGAGCTGTTTTTT. It yields the protein CASSEGGGQEGGELFF. This chain links TRBV2 with TRBJ2-2; 8 positions agree with TRBD2. Germline CDR1 is SNHLY and CDR2 is FYNNEI. Unmatched junction bases numbered 8, after V lost 1 base and J lost 7 bases. This CDR3 spans 16 amino acids.

The chain links TRBV7-2 to TRBJ1-1; D is undetermined. Looked up from germline, CDR1 is SGHTA and CDR2 is FQGNSA. The CDR3 spans 12 residues. Deletions cut 5 bases from V and 8 bases from J, with 12 bases between. The CDR3 here is CASSPSSREAFF. The CDR3 bases are TGTGCCAGCAGCCCGAGTTCTCGGGAAGCTTTCTTT.

The chain links TRBV30 to TRBJ1-2; a weak D match, TRBD1 (6 bases). The V end was cut by 1 base, the J end by 1 base, with 7 bases between. Germline assignment: CDR1 GTSNPN and CDR2 SVGIG (reference sequence). The CDR3 contains 13 residues. The CDR3 nucleotides read TGTGCCTGGAGTGAACAGGGTAACTATGGCTACACCTTC. Translation gives CAWSEQGNYGYTF.